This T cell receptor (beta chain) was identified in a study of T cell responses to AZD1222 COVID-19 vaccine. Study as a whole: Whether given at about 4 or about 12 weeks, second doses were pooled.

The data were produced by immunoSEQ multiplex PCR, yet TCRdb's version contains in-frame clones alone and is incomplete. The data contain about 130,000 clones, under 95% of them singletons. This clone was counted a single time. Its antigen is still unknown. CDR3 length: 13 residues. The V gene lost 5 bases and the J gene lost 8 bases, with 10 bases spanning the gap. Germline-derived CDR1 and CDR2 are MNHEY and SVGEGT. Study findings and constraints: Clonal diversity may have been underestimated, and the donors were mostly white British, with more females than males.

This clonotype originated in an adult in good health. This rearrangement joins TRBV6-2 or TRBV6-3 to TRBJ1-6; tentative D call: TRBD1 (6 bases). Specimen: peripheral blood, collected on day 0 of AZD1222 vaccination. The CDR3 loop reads CASSDRWDSPLHF. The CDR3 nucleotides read TGTGCCAGCAGTGACAGGTGGGATTCACCCCTCCACTTT.